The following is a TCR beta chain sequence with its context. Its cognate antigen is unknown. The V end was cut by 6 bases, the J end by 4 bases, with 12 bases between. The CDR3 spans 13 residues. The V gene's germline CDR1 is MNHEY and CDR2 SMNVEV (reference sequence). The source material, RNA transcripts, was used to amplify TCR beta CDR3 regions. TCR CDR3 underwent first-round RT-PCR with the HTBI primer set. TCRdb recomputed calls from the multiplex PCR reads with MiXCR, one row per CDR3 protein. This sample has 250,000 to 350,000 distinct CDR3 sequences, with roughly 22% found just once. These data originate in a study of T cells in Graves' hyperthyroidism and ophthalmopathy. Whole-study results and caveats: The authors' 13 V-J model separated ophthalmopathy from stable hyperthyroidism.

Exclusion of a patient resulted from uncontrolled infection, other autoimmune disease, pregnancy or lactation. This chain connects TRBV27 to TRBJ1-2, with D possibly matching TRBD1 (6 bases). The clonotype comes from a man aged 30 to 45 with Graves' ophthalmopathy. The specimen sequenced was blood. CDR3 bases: TGTGCCAGCAGGGCAGGGGAGGTCTATGGCTACACCTTC. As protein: CASRAGEVYGYTF.